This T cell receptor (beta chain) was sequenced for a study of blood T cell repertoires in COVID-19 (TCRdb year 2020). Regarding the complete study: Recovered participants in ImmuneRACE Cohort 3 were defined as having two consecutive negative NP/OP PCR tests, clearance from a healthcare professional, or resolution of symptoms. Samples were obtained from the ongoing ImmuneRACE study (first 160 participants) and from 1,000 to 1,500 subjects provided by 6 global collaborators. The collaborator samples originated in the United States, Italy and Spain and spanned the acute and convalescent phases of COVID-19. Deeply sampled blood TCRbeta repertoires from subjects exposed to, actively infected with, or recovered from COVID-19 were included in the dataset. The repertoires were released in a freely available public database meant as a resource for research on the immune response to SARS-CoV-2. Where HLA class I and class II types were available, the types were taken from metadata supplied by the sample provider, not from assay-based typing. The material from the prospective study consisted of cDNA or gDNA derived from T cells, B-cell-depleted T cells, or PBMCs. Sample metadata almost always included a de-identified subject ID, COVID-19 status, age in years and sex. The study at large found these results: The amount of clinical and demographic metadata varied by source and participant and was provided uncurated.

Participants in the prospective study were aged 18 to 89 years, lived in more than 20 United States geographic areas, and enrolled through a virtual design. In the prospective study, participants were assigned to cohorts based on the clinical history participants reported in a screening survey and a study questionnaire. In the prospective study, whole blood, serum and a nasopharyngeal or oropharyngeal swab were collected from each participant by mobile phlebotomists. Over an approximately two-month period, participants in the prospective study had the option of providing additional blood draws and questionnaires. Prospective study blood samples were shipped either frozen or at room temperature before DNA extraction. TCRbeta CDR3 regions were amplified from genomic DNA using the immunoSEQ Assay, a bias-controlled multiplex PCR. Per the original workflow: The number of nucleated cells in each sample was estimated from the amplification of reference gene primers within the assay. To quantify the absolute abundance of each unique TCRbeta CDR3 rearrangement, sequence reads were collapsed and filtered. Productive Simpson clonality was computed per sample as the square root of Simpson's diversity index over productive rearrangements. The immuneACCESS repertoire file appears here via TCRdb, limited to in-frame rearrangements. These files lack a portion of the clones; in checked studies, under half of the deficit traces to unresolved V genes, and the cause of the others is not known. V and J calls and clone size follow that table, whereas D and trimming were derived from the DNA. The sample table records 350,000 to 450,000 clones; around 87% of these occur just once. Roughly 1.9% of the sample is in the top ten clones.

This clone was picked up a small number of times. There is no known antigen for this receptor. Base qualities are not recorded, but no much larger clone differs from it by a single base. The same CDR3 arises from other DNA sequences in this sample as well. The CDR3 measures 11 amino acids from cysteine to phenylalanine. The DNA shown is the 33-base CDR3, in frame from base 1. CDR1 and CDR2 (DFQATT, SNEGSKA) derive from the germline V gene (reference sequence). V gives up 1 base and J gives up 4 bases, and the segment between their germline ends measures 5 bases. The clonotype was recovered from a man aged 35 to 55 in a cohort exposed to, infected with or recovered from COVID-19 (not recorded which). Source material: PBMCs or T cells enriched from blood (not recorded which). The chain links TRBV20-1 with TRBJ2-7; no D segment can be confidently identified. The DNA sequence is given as TGCAGTGCTAGAGTACAGTACGAGCAGTACTTC. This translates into CSARVQYEQYF.